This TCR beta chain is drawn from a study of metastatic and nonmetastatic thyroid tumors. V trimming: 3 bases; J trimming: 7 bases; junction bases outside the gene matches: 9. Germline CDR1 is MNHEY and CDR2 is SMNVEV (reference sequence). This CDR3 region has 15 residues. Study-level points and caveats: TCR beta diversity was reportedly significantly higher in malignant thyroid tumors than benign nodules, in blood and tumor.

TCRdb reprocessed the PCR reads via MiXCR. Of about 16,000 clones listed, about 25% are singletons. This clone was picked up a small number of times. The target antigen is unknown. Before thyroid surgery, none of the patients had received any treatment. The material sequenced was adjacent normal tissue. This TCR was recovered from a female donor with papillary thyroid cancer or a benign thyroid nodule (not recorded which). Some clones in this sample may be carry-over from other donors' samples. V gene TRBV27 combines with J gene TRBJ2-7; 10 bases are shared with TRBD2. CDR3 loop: CASSFSSGRAREQYF. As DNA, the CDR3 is TGTGCCAGCAGTTTTTCTAGCGGGAGAGCAAGGGAGCAGTACTTC.